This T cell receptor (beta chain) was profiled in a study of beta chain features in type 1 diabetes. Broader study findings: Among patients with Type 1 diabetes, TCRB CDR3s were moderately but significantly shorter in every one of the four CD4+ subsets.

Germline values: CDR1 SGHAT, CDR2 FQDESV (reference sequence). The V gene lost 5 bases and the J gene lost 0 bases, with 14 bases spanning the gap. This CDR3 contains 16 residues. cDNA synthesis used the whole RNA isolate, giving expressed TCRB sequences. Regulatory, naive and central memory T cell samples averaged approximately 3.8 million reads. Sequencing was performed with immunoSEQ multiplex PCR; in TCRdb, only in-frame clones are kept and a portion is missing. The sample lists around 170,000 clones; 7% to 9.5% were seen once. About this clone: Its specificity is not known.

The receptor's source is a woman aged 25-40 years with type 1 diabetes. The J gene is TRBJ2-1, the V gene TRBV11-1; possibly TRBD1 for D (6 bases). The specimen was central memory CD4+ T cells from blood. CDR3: CASSLEAQGSYNEQFF. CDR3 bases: TGTGCCAGCAGCCTCGAAGCACAGGGCTCCTACAATGAGCAGTTCTTC.